This T cell receptor (beta chain) was recovered during a study of T cell responses to AZD1222 COVID-19 vaccine. With 1 base removed from V and 6 bases from J, the gap between germline ends came to 7 bases. The CDR3 contains 13 residues. Looked up from germline, CDR1 is LGHDT and CDR2 is YNNKEL (reference sequence). Libraries were prepared by immunoSEQ multiplex PCR; TCRdb keeps only in-frame clonotypes and omits some of them. The table lists fewer than 150,000 clones, roughly 91% of them singletons, with about 7.1% in the top ten. Points from the study as a whole: Only a handful of individuals given AZD1222 were seropositive at baseline. Repertoires in all cases were sampled only once the peak T cell response had passed.

Details on this clone: The antigen remains unidentified.

The gene calls are TRBV3-1 (or the pseudogene TRBV3-2) and TRBJ1-5; unclear D gene. The material was peripheral blood, obtained 28 days after the second AZD1222 dose. This receptor was obtained from an adult who received the AZD1222 COVID-19 vaccine. The CDR3 protein is CASSQAGPQPQHF. The CDR3 nucleotides are TGTGCCAGCAGCCAAGCCGGACCTCAGCCCCAGCATTTT.